These 8 T cell receptor beta chains were all obtained from the same sample, sequenced in a study of memory CD4+ T cells and cytomegalovirus serostatus (dated by TCRdb to the late 2010s). Libraries were built with the immunoSEQ multiplex PCR assay. What TCRdb holds here is the immuneACCESS table cut down to in-frame rearrangements. Part of the clones is not present; checked against another copy, under half of the missing clones reflect an unresolved V gene, and the others are unexplained. The sample profile shows about 80,000 clones; 65% to 85% of them were found once. Around 0.78% of the sample is taken by the ten largest. Single viable CD3+CD4+CD8-CD45RO+ cells were sorted as memory CD4+ T cells on a FACSAria II. The sequencing sample was made of memory CD4+ T cells from blood. The source is an adult in good health and CMV-seronegative.

This sequence joins TRBV18 and TRBJ1-1; D gene unclear. Trimming took 1 base from V and 8 from J, leaving 8 bases between them. There are 12 residues in the CDR3. The germline V gene encodes CDR1 KGHSH and CDR2 LQKENI. CDR3 sequence reads: CASSPQGSEAFF. For the CDR3, the DNA is TGTGCCAGCTCACCACAAGGTTCGGAAGCTTTCTTT.

The chain is built from TRBV4-3 and TRBJ2-7; TRBD2 is a possible D gene (6 bases). V was shortened by 4 bases and J by 6 bases, with 19 bases between the two germline ends. The CDR3 length is 15 residues. CDR1 is LGHNA and CDR2 is YSLEER in the germline V gene. CDR3 residues: CASSPGAGYSFEQYF. The CDR3 nucleotides read TGCGCCAGCAGCCCCGGCGCGGGGTACAGTTTCGAGCAGTACTTC.

This chain's CDR3 is CASSISRQVPNYGYTF. CDR3 DNA: TGTGCCAGTAGTATATCCCGTCAGGTACCTAACTATGGCTACACCTTC. The rearrangement links TRBV19 to TRBJ1-2; no clear D. V dropped 2 bases and J dropped 0 bases, with 13 bases sitting between them. In germline, CDR1 is LNHDA, CDR2 SQIVND (reference sequence). The CDR3 length is 16 residues.

The chain has TRBV29-1 and TRBJ2-4, with 12 bases aligning to TRBD1. This CDR3 is 19 amino acids long. The V segment lost 0 bases and the J segment 3 bases; nucleotides outside the gene matches: 12. In germline, CDR1 is SQVTM, CDR2 ANQGSEA. Written as DNA, the CDR3 is TGCAGCGTTGAAGATGGTGGGACAGGGGGCTCGGTAGGCAAAAACATTCAGTACTTC. Amino acid sequence: CSVEDGGTGGSVGKNIQYF.

Regarding this clone: Mismatch with germline at one junction end may stem from a read error. V gene TRBV6-1 combines with J gene TRBJ2-7; 11 positions agree with TRBD1. The CDR3 is made up of 16 amino acids. The V gene's germline CDR1 is MNHNS and CDR2 SASEGT. CDR3 DNA: TGTGCCATCAGTGGGGATGTCGGGACAGGGGGGTACGAGCAGTACTTC. Encoded protein: CAISGDVGTGGYEQYF.

V and J are TRBV6-1 and TRBJ1-2; D unresolved. Germline V CDR1 and CDR2: MNHNS, SASEGT. The CDR3 sequence is 11 residues long. Trimming took off 6 bases at V and 3 bases at J, with 5 bases between the two ends. Written as DNA, the CDR3 is TGTGCCAGCAGAACAGACTATGGCTACACCTTC. Translation: CASRTDYGYTF.

The chain joins TRBV6-5 to TRBJ2-2, with D hard to call. V lost 0 bases and J lost 8, with 13 bases in between. This CDR3 spans 15 amino acids. Per germline, CDR1 MNHEY and CDR2 SVGAGI. CDR3 loop: CASSYSQLRRGELFF. The CDR3 nucleotides are TGTGCCAGCAGTTACTCACAATTACGCCGGGGGGAGCTGTTTTTT.

This clone was counted once. The CDR3 loop is CATSAGGLYEQFF. The CDR3, as DNA: TGTGCCACCTCGGCGGGGGGGCTCTATGAGCAGTTCTTC. The chain is built from TRBV15 and TRBJ2-1, with 9 bases fitting TRBD2. From germline, CDR1 is LNHNV and CDR2 YYDKDF (reference sequence). The ends lost 8 bases at V and 8 bases at J; junction bases unmatched: 7. The CDR3 runs 13 residues.